This TCR beta chain was observed in a study of shared T cell receptors in the human thymus. The method was immunoSEQ multiplex PCR; TCRdb's version includes in-frame clones alone and lacks a portion of them. The data show hundreds of thousands of clones, 80% to 90% seen once. Germline lookup yields CDR1 LGHNA and CDR2 YSLEER. Trimming took off 1 base at V and 2 bases at J, with 18 bases between the two ends. The CDR3 has 17 amino acids. The same data also went into a second study, on human thymus T cells. That report notes: Thymic resections from corrective heart surgery supplied the tissue.

This clonotype was obtained from a girl less than two years old with a congenital heart defect. Source material: thymocytes. The chain links TRBV4-3 to TRBJ2-7; TRBD2 is a possible D gene (7 bases). CDR3 region: CASSQVDTGREPYEQYF. CDR3 bases: TGCGCCAGCAGCCAAGTTGATACAGGGCGGGAGCCCTACGAGCAGTACTTC.